Listed below are T cell receptor beta chains from one sample, sequenced in a study of T cell responses to AZD1222 COVID-19 vaccine. Using immunoSEQ multiplex PCR, the repertoire was profiled, and TCRdb retains in-frame clones only, with some absent. The table has approximately 74,000 clones, just over 85% seen once. Specimen: peripheral blood, collected on day 0 of AZD1222 vaccination. The source is an adult in good health. The CDR3 runs from the conserved cysteine through the conserved F or W. Fields, in order: V gene, J gene, D gene, clone size, CDR3 protein, CDR3 DNA. D genes are given only for firm matches. Some rows mark clone size as missing; the rest say once, few, many or name a class of expanded clone.

V gene: TRBV5-1; J gene: TRBJ2-7; D gene: TRBD1; clone size: NA; CDR3 protein: CASSSEGTGTYEQYF; CDR3 DNA: TGCGCCAGCAGCTCGGAGGGGACAGGGACCTACGAGCAGTACTTC
V gene: TRBV11-2; J gene: TRBJ1-1; D gene: TRBD1; clone size: NA; CDR3 protein: CASSFGRGGGQGARTEAFF; CDR3 DNA: TGTGCCAGCAGCTTTGGCCGGGGTGGGGGACAGGGGGCGCGGACTGAAGCTTTCTTT
V gene: TRBV12-3/TRBV12-4; J gene: TRBJ1-1; D gene: NA; clone size: NA; CDR3 protein: CASSWAVNTEAFF; CDR3 DNA: TGTGCCAGCAGTTGGGCGGTGAACACTGAAGCTTTCTTT
V gene: TRBV11-2; J gene: TRBJ1-1; D gene: TRBD1; clone size: NA; CDR3 protein: CASSPAGQGRNTEAFF; CDR3 DNA: TGTGCCAGCAGCCCCGCCGGACAGGGGAGGAACACTGAAGCTTTCTTT
V gene: TRBV20-1; J gene: TRBJ2-5; D gene: TRBD2; clone size: NA; CDR3 protein: CAGRAGETQYF; CDR3 DNA: TGCGCGGGGAGGGCCGGAGAGACCCAGTACTTC
V gene: TRBV18; J gene: TRBJ2-7; D gene: TRBD1; clone size: NA; CDR3 protein: CASSPGTGDEQYF; CDR3 DNA: TGTGCCAGCTCCCCTGGGACAGGGGACGAGCAGTACTTC
V gene: TRBV7-9; J gene: TRBJ2-5; D gene: NA; clone size: NA; CDR3 protein: CASSPGLRGETQYF; CDR3 DNA: TGTGCCAGCAGCCCCGGACTCAGGGGAGAGACCCAGTACTTC
V gene: TRBV6-6; J gene: TRBJ1-3; D gene: NA; clone size: NA; CDR3 protein: CASSGEGSGNTIYF; CDR3 DNA: TGTGCCAGCAGTGGCGAGGGGTCTGGAAACACCATATATTTT
V gene: TRBV9; J gene: TRBJ2-7; D gene: NA; clone size: NA; CDR3 protein: CASSVGGAGRNEQYF; CDR3 DNA: TGTGCCAGCAGCGTAGGAGGCGCAGGGAGAAACGAGCAGTACTTC
V gene: TRBV29-1; J gene: TRBJ1-1; D gene: NA; clone size: NA; CDR3 protein: CSASGTGFAEAFF; CDR3 DNA: TGCAGCGCTTCCGGGACTGGGTTCGCTGAAGCTTTCTTT
V gene: TRBV6-5; J gene: TRBJ2-3; D gene: TRBD2; clone size: NA; CDR3 protein: CASTGGSTDTQYF; CDR3 DNA: TGTGCCAGCACGGGGGGGAGCACAGATACGCAGTATTTT
V gene: TRBV7-2; J gene: TRBJ2-1; D gene: TRBD1; clone size: NA; CDR3 protein: CASSKQGYNEQFF; CDR3 DNA: TGTGCCAGCAGCAAACAGGGGTATAATGAGCAGTTCTTC
V gene: TRBV12-3/TRBV12-4; J gene: TRBJ1-6; D gene: NA; clone size: NA; CDR3 protein: CASSSGYSPLHF; CDR3 DNA: TGTGCCAGCAGTTCGGGCTATTCACCCCTCCACTTT
V gene: TRBV4-1; J gene: TRBJ2-5; D gene: TRBD2; clone size: NA; CDR3 protein: CASSHTTGLAGETQYF; CDR3 DNA: TGCGCCAGCAGCCATACCACGGGACTAGCAGGAGAGACCCAGTACTTC
V gene: TRBV24-1; J gene: TRBJ1-2; D gene: NA; clone size: NA; CDR3 protein: CATSDALGAYGYTF; CDR3 DNA: TGTGCCACCAGTGATGCCTTAGGGGCGTATGGCTACACCTTC
V gene: TRBV29-1; J gene: TRBJ1-1; D gene: NA; clone size: NA; CDR3 protein: CSVAGGAANTEAFF; CDR3 DNA: TGCAGCGTTGCGGGGGGGGCCGCGAACACTGAAGCTTTCTTT
V gene: TRBV18; J gene: TRBJ1-2; D gene: NA; clone size: NA; CDR3 protein: CASSPQQGPMIGYTF; CDR3 DNA: TGTGCCAGCTCACCACAACAGGGCCCAATGATTGGCTACACCTTC
V gene: TRBV7-3; J gene: TRBJ2-7; D gene: TRBD1; clone size: few; CDR3 protein: CASSFTGGYEQYF; CDR3 DNA: TGTGCCAGCAGCTTTACAGGGGGCTACGAGCAGTACTTC
V gene: TRBV5-1; J gene: TRBJ1-5; D gene: NA; clone size: NA; CDR3 protein: CASSLAHRDFLSNQPQHF; CDR3 DNA: TGCGCCAGCAGCTTGGCTCACCGGGACTTCCTAAGCAATCAGCCCCAGCATTTT
V gene: TRBV5-4; J gene: TRBJ2-2; D gene: TRBD1; clone size: NA; CDR3 protein: CASSSYTWTGGYTGELFF; CDR3 DNA: TGTGCCAGCAGCTCCTACACATGGACAGGGGGCTATACCGGGGAGCTGTTTTTT